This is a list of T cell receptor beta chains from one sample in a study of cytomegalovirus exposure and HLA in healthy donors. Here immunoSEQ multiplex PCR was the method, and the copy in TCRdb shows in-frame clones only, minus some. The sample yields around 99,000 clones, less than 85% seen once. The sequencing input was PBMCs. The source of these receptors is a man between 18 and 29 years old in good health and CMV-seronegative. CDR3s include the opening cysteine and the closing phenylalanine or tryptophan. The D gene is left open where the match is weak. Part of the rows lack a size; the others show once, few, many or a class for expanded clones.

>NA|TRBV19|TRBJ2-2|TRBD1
CASRPFPGTGMNTGELFF
TGTGCCAGTAGGCCCTTTCCCGGGACAGGGATGAACACCGGGGAGCTGTTTTTT
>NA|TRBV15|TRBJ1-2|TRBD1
CATSREGQGGDVSYGYTF
TGTGCCACCAGCAGAGAAGGACAGGGAGGCGACGTAAGCTATGGCTACACCTTC
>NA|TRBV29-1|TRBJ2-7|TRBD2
CSVWAGGSYEQYF
TGCAGCGTTTGGGCGGGGGGTTCCTACGAGCAGTACTTC
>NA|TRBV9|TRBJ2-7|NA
CASSVGARTPGDEQYF
TGTGCCAGCAGCGTTGGGGCTCGGACTCCAGGGGACGAGCAGTACTTC
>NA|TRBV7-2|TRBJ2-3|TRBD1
CASSLSGQGTDTQYF
TGTGCCAGCAGCTTATCGGGACAGGGTACAGATACGCAGTATTTT
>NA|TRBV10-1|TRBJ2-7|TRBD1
CASSESGTGPGEQYF
TGCGCCAGCAGTGAGTCCGGGACAGGGCCTGGCGAGCAGTACTTC
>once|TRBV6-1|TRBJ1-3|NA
CASSAGLSLGNTIYF
TGTGCCAGCAGTGCGGGACTGTCTTTAGGGAACACCATATATTTT
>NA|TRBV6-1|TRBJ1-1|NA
CASSEGPAPGTEAFF
TGTGCCAGCAGTGAAGGCCCCGCTCCAGGCACTGAAGCTTTCTTT
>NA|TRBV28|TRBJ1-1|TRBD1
CASSLPGQGAKAFF
TGTGCCAGCAGTCTGCCGGGACAGGGGGCGAAAGCTTTCTTT
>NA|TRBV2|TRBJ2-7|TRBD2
CASRRGTGGSYEQYF
TGTGCCAGCAGGCGTGGGACGGGAGGATCCTACGAGCAGTACTTC
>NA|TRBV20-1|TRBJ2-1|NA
CSAMGDIRVF
TGCAGTGCTATGGGGGACATTAGGGTCTTC
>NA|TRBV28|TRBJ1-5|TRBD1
CATQAGGSNQPQHF
TGTGCCACCCAGGCAGGGGGTAGCAATCAGCCCCAGCATTTT
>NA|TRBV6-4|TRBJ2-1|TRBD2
CASRVQSGGSDEQFF
TGTGCCAGCAGAGTTCAAAGCGGGGGGAGTGATGAGCAGTTCTTC
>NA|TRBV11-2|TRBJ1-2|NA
CASSLGEGGGYGYTF
TGTGCCAGCAGCTTAGGGGAGGGGGGCGGCTATGGCTACACCTTC
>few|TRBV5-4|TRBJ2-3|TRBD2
CASSFSGGRSDTQYF
TGTGCCAGCAGCTTTAGCGGGGGCCGATCAGATACGCAGTATTTT
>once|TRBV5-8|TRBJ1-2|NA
CASSPGSSVPYGYTF
TGTGCCAGCAGCCCCGGGTCTTCCGTCCCCTATGGCTACACCTTC
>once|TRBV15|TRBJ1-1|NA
CATSRSGVPHPEAFF
TGTGCCACCAGCAGGTCAGGGGTTCCTCACCCTGAAGCTTTCTTT
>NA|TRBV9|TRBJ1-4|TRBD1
CASSGKQGAWEKLFF
TGTGCCAGCAGCGGAAAACAGGGGGCTTGGGAAAAACTGTTTTTT
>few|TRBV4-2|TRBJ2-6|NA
CASSPGHDSGANVLTF
TGTGCCAGCAGCCCGGGACACGACTCTGGGGCCAACGTCCTGACTTTC
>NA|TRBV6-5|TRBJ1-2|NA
CASSYGGGYTF
TGTGCCAGCAGTTACGGCGGGGGCTACACCTTC
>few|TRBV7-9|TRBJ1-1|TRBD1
CASRRRTGGNTEAFF
TGTGCCAGCAGGCGACGGACAGGAGGGAACACTGAAGCTTTCTTT
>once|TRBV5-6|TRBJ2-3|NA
CASSPAGRTVTDTQYF
TGTGCCAGCAGCCCAGCAGGGCGGACAGTCACAGATACGCAGTATTTT
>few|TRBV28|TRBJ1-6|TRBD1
CASKPGTVNSPLHF
TGTGCCAGCAAACCCGGGACAGTTAATTCACCCCTCCACTTT
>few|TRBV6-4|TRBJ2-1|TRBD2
CASSLGLAGGISYNEQFF
TGTGCCAGCAGTCTAGGACTAGCGGGGGGAATCTCCTACAATGAGCAGTTCTTC
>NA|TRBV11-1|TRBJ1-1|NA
CASSLSLRTEAFF
TGTGCCAGCAGCTTAAGTTTACGGACTGAAGCTTTCTTT
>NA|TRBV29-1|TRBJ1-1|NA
CSVPGAVNTEAFF
TGCAGCGTCCCGGGTGCTGTGAACACTGAAGCTTTCTTT
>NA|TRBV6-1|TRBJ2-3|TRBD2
CASVAGTSTDTQYF
TGTGCCAGTGTAGCGGGAACTAGCACAGATACGCAGTATTTT
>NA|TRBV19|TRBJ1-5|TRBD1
CATHTGGQFSYQPQHF
TGTGCCACCCATACAGGGGGCCAATTTTCCTACCAGCCCCAGCATTTT
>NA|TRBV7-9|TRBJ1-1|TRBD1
CASSLEGTGVTEAFF
TGTGCCAGCAGCTTAGAAGGGACAGGGGTTACTGAAGCTTTCTTT
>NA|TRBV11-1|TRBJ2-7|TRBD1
CASSAPGQGIDEQYF
TGTGCCAGCAGCGCACCGGGACAGGGAATCGACGAGCAGTACTTC
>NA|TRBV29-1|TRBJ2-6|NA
CSVTGSGGSGANVLTF
TGCAGCGTTACCGGTTCAGGAGGATCTGGGGCCAACGTCCTGACTTTC
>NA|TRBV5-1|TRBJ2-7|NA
CASTLGVGAASYEQYF
TGCGCCAGCACCCTGGGCGTTGGGGCAGCCTCCTACGAGCAGTACTTC
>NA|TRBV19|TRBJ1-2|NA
CASTRAGMNYGYTF
TGTGCCAGTACCAGGGCAGGGATGAACTATGGCTACACCTTC
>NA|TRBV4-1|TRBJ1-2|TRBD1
CASSQEGTGSYGYTF
TGCGCCAGCAGCCAAGAGGGGACAGGAAGCTATGGCTACACCTTC
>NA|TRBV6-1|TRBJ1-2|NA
CASSESGQLYGYTF
TGTGCCAGCAGTGAATCTGGACAGCTCTATGGCTACACCTTC
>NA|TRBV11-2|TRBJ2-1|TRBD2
CASSSTAGGVYNEQFF
TGTGCCAGCAGCTCAACAGCGGGGGGAGTTTACAATGAGCAGTTCTTC
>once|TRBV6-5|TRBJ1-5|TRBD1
CATLEGTDSNQPQHF
TGTGCCACCCTGGAAGGGACAGATAGCAATCAGCCCCAGCATTTT
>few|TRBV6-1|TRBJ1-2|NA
CASSEALDTGYGYTF
TGTGCCAGCAGTGAAGCGCTTGACACCGGCTATGGCTACACCTTC
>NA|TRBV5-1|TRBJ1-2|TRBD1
CASSFGQGISSHGYTF
TGCGCCAGCAGCTTTGGACAGGGGATCAGTTCTCATGGCTACACCTTC
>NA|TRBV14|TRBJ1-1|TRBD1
CASSQVRGLGEAFF
TGTGCCAGCAGCCAAGTCAGGGGGCTGGGGGAAGCTTTCTTT
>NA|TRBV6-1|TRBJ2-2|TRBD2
CASSLEGGSTGELFF
TGTGCCAGCTCCCTGGAGGGAGGGAGCACCGGGGAGCTGTTTTTT
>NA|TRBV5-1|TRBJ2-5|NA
CASYEAEETQYF
TGCGCCAGCTACGAGGCAGAAGAGACCCAGTACTTC
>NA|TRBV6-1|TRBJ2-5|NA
CASSDIIGETQYF
TGTGCCAGCAGTGATATTATCGGGGAGACCCAGTACTTC
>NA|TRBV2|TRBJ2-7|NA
CASRKTGPQPLEQYF
TGTGCCAGCAGGAAAACAGGGCCCCAACCCCTGGAGCAGTACTTC
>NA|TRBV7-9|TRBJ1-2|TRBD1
CASSPSTGLYGYTF
TGTGCCAGCAGCCCGTCGACAGGGCTCTATGGCTACACCTTC
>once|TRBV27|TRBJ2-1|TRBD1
CASTKTGQGFSEQFF
TGTGCCAGCACGAAGACGGGACAGGGCTTTAGTGAGCAGTTCTTC
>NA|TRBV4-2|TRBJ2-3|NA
CASSQDGLQYF
TGTGCCAGCAGCCAAGATGGACTGCAGTATTTT
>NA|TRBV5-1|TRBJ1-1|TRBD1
CAARQGANTEAFF
TGCGCCGCAAGACAGGGGGCGAACACTGAAGCTTTCTTT
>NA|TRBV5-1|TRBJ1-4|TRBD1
CASSFGETGGWREKLFF
TGCGCCAGCAGCTTTGGAGAGACAGGGGGCTGGAGGGAAAAACTGTTTTTT